This T cell receptor (beta chain) is from a study of blood T cells in healthy people across ages. Study-level points and caveats: Long-lived donors exceeded aged donors in naive CD4+ cells and diversity.

Sample-barcoded 5' priming and a J-beta primer mix drove a second PCR of 7 to 11 cycles. TCRdb independently ran MiXCR on the 5' RACE reads; one entry per CDR3 protein. The top ten hold less than 3.5% of the sample, which has approximately 780,000 distinct CDR3 sequences, 20% to 30% seen once. This clonotype was counted a few times. Its antigen is unidentified. The CDR3 consists of 15 residues. Trimming took 4 bases from V and 5 from J; bases not matched to a gene: 11. Germline CDR1 reads SGHRS; CDR2 reads YFSETQ. These data also featured in a second study, about T cells of mothers and their children. That work states: Material was donated by three healthy Caucasian mothers and their six children. Each mother gave over 8.5 million TCR beta CDR3 reads; each child, several million.

This receptor was taken from a boy aged 5-17 years in good health. The chain employs TRBV5-1 and TRBJ2-5; 7 positions match TRBD1. Sequenced: blood. The CDR3 coding sequence is TGCGCCAGCAGCACCCGGGACAGAAAGGGGGAGACCCAGTACTTC. Translation gives CASSTRDRKGETQYF. The entire variable domain, with the rest obtained from reference TRBV5-1 and TRBJ2-5, is as follows: KAGVTQTPRYLIKTRGQQVTLSCSPISGHRSVSWYQQTPGQGLQFLFEYFSETQRNKGNFPGRFSGRQFSNSRSEMNVSTLELGDSALYLCASSTRDRKGETQYFGPGTRLLVL.